This T cell receptor beta chain was identified during a study of monozygotic twins with inflammatory bowel disease. CDR3 length: 13 amino acids. From germline, CDR1 is SGHVS and CDR2 FQNEAQ. TCRdb re-called the 5' RACE reads, yielding one record per CDR3 amino acid sequence without DNA. The sample includes about 99,000 distinct CDR3 sequences. The rearrangement uses TRBV7-8 and TRBJ2-1; TCRdb names TRBD2, which stays unverified in the absence of DNA. The sample was blood. The source of this sequence is a human donor with ulcerative colitis or Crohn's disease, or a healthy co-twin of an affected twin (not recorded which). The chain's CDR3 is CALSGRAGNEQFF.